The rows below give T cell receptor beta chains drawn from one sample of a study of shared clonotypes between healthy human individuals. The method was immunoSEQ multiplex PCR; TCRdb's version includes in-frame clones alone and lacks a portion of them. The table has 2 million to 2.5 million clones, more than 90% seen once. The sequenced sample consisted of naive CD4+ T cells sorted from blood. These receptors all stem from a young man in good health. Each CDR3 is given with its conserved first and last residue. The D gene is left open where the match is weak. The listing skips clone size in some rows; elsewhere it reads once, few, many or a size class.

d_call clone_size j_call v_call cdr3_nt cdr3_aa
TRBD1 - TRBJ1-2 TRBV28 TGTGCCAGCAGCGTTAATCCGGGACAGATTACCTTC CASSVNPGQITF
TRBD1 - TRBJ2-2 TRBV18 TGTGCCAGCTCACCGAGACAGGGTAACACCGGGGAGCTGTTTTTT CASSPRQGNTGELFF
- - TRBJ1-5 TRBV19 TGTGCCAGTAGTAAATCAGGGTTGAGCAATCAGCCCCAGCATTTT CASSKSGLSNQPQHF
- - TRBJ1-2 TRBV6-6 TGTGCCAGCCGGACAGAAAACTATGGCTACACCTTC CASRTENYGYTF
- - TRBJ1-1 TRBV27 TGTGCCAGCAGTTTATGGATGGGGAACACTGAAGCTTTCTTT CASSLWMGNTEAFF
- - TRBJ1-4 TRBV9 TGTGCCAGCAGTCATAGGGAGGGTAAAAATGAAAAACTGTTTTTT CASSHREGKNEKLFF
TRBD1 - TRBJ1-1 TRBV19 TGTGCCAGTAGCCCGACAGGGGGAAACACTGAAGCTTTCTTT CASSPTGGNTEAFF
- - TRBJ2-1 TRBV10-2 TGCGCCACCTCCGGGGCCTACTCCTACAATGAGCAGTTCTTC CATSGAYSYNEQFF
TRBD1 - TRBJ2-7 TRBV5-1 TGCGCCAGCAGCTTGGCGCAGGGGGTGTACGAGCAGTACTTC CASSLAQGVYEQYF
- - TRBJ2-1 TRBV7-9 TGTGCCAGCAGCTCTCCTCGGGGAGCGTCCTACAATGAGCAGTTCTTC CASSSPRGASYNEQFF
- - TRBJ1-5 TRBV6-1 TGTGCCAGTGCCGGACAGTATAGCAATCAGCCCCAGCATTTT CASAGQYSNQPQHF
- - TRBJ2-3 TRBV6-1 TGTGCCAGCAAATTCATGGCTAGCACAGATACGCAGTATTTT CASKFMASTDTQYF
- - TRBJ1-5 TRBV19 TGTGCCAGTAGTATTCTGGGGTATCAGCCCCAGCATTTT CASSILGYQPQHF
- - TRBJ1-6 TRBV6-1 TGTGCCAGCGGATCCGTGGGACTACTGAGTTCACCCCTCCACTTT CASGSVGLLSSPLHF
- - TRBJ2-3 TRBV5-1 TGCGCCAGCAGCTTGCGAGCCCCTAGCACAGATACGCAGTATTTT CASSLRAPSTDTQYF
- - TRBJ1-4 TRBV5-1 TGCGCCAGCAGCTTGGAGGGCGGTAATGAAAAACTGTTTTTT CASSLEGGNEKLFF
- - TRBJ2-2 TRBV19 TGTGCCAGTAGCCCAGACGGAACCGGGGAGCTGTTTTTT CASSPDGTGELFF
- - TRBJ1-5 TRBV4-1 TGCGCCAGCAGCCAAGATCTGGCAGGGGTCAATCAGCCCCAGCATTTT CASSQDLAGVNQPQHF
- - TRBJ1-5 TRBV18 TGTGCCAGCTCACTAACCGTAGCAGGGGCCGGTAATCAGCCCCAGCATTTT CASSLTVAGAGNQPQHF
- - TRBJ1-2 TRBV9 TGTGCCAGCAGCGTAGATCAGGGAAACTATGGCTACACCTTC CASSVDQGNYGYTF
- once TRBJ1-1 TRBV20-1 TGCAGTGTTGGCACTGAAGCTTTCTTT CSVGTEAFF
- - TRBJ1-4 TRBV18 TGTGCCAGCTCACCTATCGGGGGCGAGAGTGAAAAACTGTTTTTT CASSPIGGESEKLFF
- once TRBJ1-1 TRBV7-8 TGTGCCAGCAGCGTGGACCGGGGGCGGAACACTGAAGCTTTCTTT CASSVDRGRNTEAFF
TRBD1 once TRBJ2-5 TRBV6-5 TGTGCCAGCAGCGGGACAGGGACAGCAGAGACCCAGTACTTC CASSGTGTAETQYF
- - TRBJ2-5 TRBV14 TGTGCCAGCAGCCAAGATGTAGGGTCTTGGGAGACCCAGTACTTC CASSQDVGSWETQYF
- - TRBJ2-7 TRBV7-9 TGTGCCAGCAGCTTACATCTACACGAGCAGTACTTC CASSLHLHEQYF
- - TRBJ1-6 TRBV6-5 TGTGCCAGCAGTAAGACAGAGATTAATTCACCCCTCCACTTT CASSKTEINSPLHF
- once TRBJ2-7 TRBV7-2 TGTGCCAGCAGCCACAGGGACTACGAGCAGTACTTC CASSHRDYEQYF
TRBD1 once TRBJ1-5 TRBV30 TGTGCCTGGAGTCGACAGGGAAAGCAGCCCCAGCATTTT CAWSRQGKQPQHF
TRBD1 - TRBJ1-5 TRBV25-1 TGTGCCAGCAGCAGGACAGGGGACAATCAGCCCCAGCATTTT CASSRTGDNQPQHF
- - TRBJ2-7 TRBV2 TGTGCCAGCCGGGAGGGGACAGCGCTCTACGAGCAGTACTTC CASREGTALYEQYF
- - TRBJ2-7 TRBV7-2 TGTGCCAGCAGCTTAGGTCGCAGGGGGGACGAGCAGTACTTC CASSLGRRGDEQYF
TRBD2 - TRBJ2-3 TRBV6-5 TGTGCCAGCAAGCGGGGGTGGACAGATACGCAGTATTTT CASKRGWTDTQYF
TRBD1 - TRBJ2-7 TRBV7-2 TGTGCCAGCAGGCAAGACAGGGGCCTGTCCTACGAGCAGTACTTC CASRQDRGLSYEQYF
- - TRBJ2-3 TRBV5-8 TGTGCCAGCAGCTTAGGGGAGGTCGGGACAGATACGCAGTATTTT CASSLGEVGTDTQYF
TRBD2 - TRBJ2-7 TRBV7-2 TGTGCCAGCAGCTACCTCGGGGGGGCGGGTTACGAGCAGTACTTC CASSYLGGAGYEQYF
- - TRBJ2-2 TRBV6-5 TGTGCCAGCAGTTACTTTCCCCCGAACACCGGGGAGCTGTTTTTT CASSYFPPNTGELFF
- - TRBJ2-1 TRBV28 TGTGCCAGCAGTCCGTTCTCCTACAATGAGCAGTTCTTC CASSPFSYNEQFF
- - TRBJ2-3 TRBV9 TGTGCCAGCAGCTCAGGACCGAACCCCCCGACAGATACGCAGTATTTT CASSSGPNPPTDTQYF
- - TRBJ2-1 TRBV7-9 TGTGCCAGCAGCTTATCTTTAGCGGACAATGAGCAGTTCTTC CASSLSLADNEQFF
- once TRBJ1-1 TRBV2 TGTGCCGGCTCGGTGGGGCGGGGGCCCACTGAAGCTTTCTTT CAGSVGRGPTEAFF
TRBD1 - TRBJ2-7 TRBV29-1 TGCAGCGGACAGACAGGGGGGAGGGAGCAGTACTTC CSGQTGGREQYF
- once TRBJ1-6 TRBV5-6 TGTGCCAGCAGCCCTGGAATAAAACCCCTCCACTTT CASSPGIKPLHF
TRBD1 - TRBJ1-6 TRBV7-2 TGTGCCAGCAGCCGAGCCGGGACAGGGGATTCACCCCTCCACTTT CASSRAGTGDSPLHF
- - TRBJ2-7 TRBV30 TGTGCCTGGACGGAGGGGACACCCCACTACGAGCAGTACTTC CAWTEGTPHYEQYF
- - TRBJ2-5 TRBV30 TGTGCCTGGAGTGGCCTGGGGGCGCTTCAAGAGACCCAGTACTTC CAWSGLGALQETQYF
TRBD1 - TRBJ1-6 TRBV28 TGTGCCAGCAGTTCCCGGGACAGTGGACCGAGCTCCTATAATTCACCCCTCCACTTT CASSSRDSGPSSYNSPLHF
- - TRBJ1-1 TRBV5-1 TGCGCCAGCAGCTTGGCGACGGCGATGAACACTGAAGCTTTCTTT CASSLATAMNTEAFF
- few TRBJ1-6 TRBV6-6 TGTGCCAGCAGTTACGGGGATTCACCCCTCCACTTT CASSYGDSPLHF
TRBD2 - TRBJ2-7 TRBV11-2 TGTGCCAGCAGGGGACTAGCGGGGGGCCGCAGCTACGAGCAGTACTTC CASRGLAGGRSYEQYF
TRBD2 - TRBJ2-5 TRBV6-5 TGTGCCAGCAGTTACGGGACTAGCGAGTACCAAGAGACCCAGTACTTC CASSYGTSEYQETQYF
- - TRBJ1-5 TRBV7-8 TGTGCCAGCAGCTTCGGGTTCTTGGAGAATCAGCCCCAGCATTTT CASSFGFLENQPQHF
- once TRBJ2-5 TRBV4-1 TGCGCCAGCAGCCAAGTAGCGTTTCTGGAGACCCAGTACTTC CASSQVAFLETQYF
TRBD1 - TRBJ2-5 TRBV18 TGTGCCAGCTCACTCACTACAGGGGAAGAGACCCAGTACTTC CASSLTTGEETQYF